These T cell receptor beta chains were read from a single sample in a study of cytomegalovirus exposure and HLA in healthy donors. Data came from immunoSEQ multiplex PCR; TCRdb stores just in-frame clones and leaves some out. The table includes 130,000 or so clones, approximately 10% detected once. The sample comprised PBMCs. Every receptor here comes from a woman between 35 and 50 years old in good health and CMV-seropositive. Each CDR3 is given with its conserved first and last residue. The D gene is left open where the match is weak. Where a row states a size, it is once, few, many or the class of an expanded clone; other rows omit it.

CASSLGTGSYEQYF | TGTGCCAGCAGCTTAGGGACAGGGTCGTACGAGCAGTACTTC | TRBD1 | TRBJ2-7 | . | TRBV7-9
CASSYVAVTMANTF | TGTGCCAGCAGTTACGTGGCAGTAACTATGGCTAACACCTTC | . | TRBJ1-2 | few | TRBV6-6
CASSFVRDRDQETQYF | TGTGCCAGCAGCTTCGTCCGGGACAGGGACCAAGAGACCCAGTACTTC | TRBD1 | TRBJ2-5 | . | TRBV7-9
CSVEEHSGNTEAFF | TGCAGCGTTGAAGAACACTCAGGGAACACTGAAGCTTTCTTT | . | TRBJ1-1 | . | TRBV29-1
CASSLPNDRNTEAFF | TGTGCCAGCAGCTTACCCAACGACAGGAACACTGAGGCTTTCTTT | . | TRBJ1-1 | . | TRBV7-9
CASSLLAGAFYEQYF | TGTGCCAGCAGCTTACTAGCGGGGGCGTTCTACGAGCAGTACTTC | TRBD2 | TRBJ2-7 | . | TRBV11-3
CASSPMGDSQRYTF | TGTGCCAGCAGCCCAATGGGGGACAGCCAGAGGTACACCTTC | TRBD1 | TRBJ1-2 | few | TRBV5-6
CASSGGQGTADTQYF | TGCGCCAGCAGCGGGGGACAGGGAACGGCAGATACGCAGTATTTT | TRBD1 | TRBJ2-3 | . | TRBV5-1
CASSANQGDYGYTF | TGTGCCAGCTCAGCAAACCAGGGGGACTATGGCTACACCTTC | TRBD1 | TRBJ1-2 | . | TRBV18
CASSQEGGSLTGELFF | TGTGCCAGCAGCCAAGAAGGGGGAAGTTTAACCGGGGAGCTGTTTTTT | . | TRBJ2-2 | . | TRBV4-2
CASTLPDWIQETQYF | TGTGCCAGCACCCTACCGGACTGGATACAAGAGACCCAGTACTTC | . | TRBJ2-5 | . | TRBV2
CASSLGRGGWDTQYF | TGTGCCAGCAGCTTGGGGCGGGGGGGTTGGGATACGCAGTATTTT | TRBD2 | TRBJ2-3 | . | TRBV5-4
CASSLVGGADWGTEAFF | TGTGCCAGCAGCTTAGTCGGAGGGGCGGACTGGGGCACTGAAGCTTTCTTT | . | TRBJ1-1 | few | TRBV7-2
CATLENGVTNTEAFF | TGTGCCACCCTTGAAAACGGGGTAACAAACACTGAAGCTTTCTTT | . | TRBJ1-1 | few | TRBV7-8
CATREGDESVEQFF | TGTGCCACTCGAGAGGGGGACGAGAGTGTTGAGCAGTTCTTC | . | TRBJ2-1 | . | TRBV7-6
CASSLSHTSGGPLF | TGTGCCAGCAGTTTATCGCATACTAGCGGGGGGCCGCTCTTC | TRBD2 | TRBJ2-1 | few | TRBV27
CASSRTGTDTQYF | TGTGCCAGCAGCCGCACGGGTACAGATACGCAGTATTTT | . | TRBJ2-3 | . | TRBV5-4
CASSPSDRLYGYTF | TGTGCCAGCAGCCCTTCGGACAGACTCTATGGCTACACCTTC | . | TRBJ1-2 | few | TRBV5-4
CASSPDRGTEAFF | TGTGCCAGCAGCCCAGACAGGGGCACTGAAGCTTTCTTT | TRBD1 | TRBJ1-1 | . | TRBV11-3
CSVEGSGGAHNEQFF | TGCAGCGTTGAAGGGAGCGGGGGGGCCCACAATGAGCAGTTCTTC | TRBD2 | TRBJ2-1 | few | TRBV29-1
CASSGWLTGSYNQPQHF | TGTGCCAGCAGTGGGTGGCTGACAGGGTCGTACAATCAGCCCCAGCATTTT | TRBD1 | TRBJ1-5 | . | TRBV2
CASSALLAGGTDTQYF | TGTGCCAGCAGCGCCTTACTAGCGGGGGGCACAGATACGCAGTATTTT | TRBD2 | TRBJ2-3 | few | TRBV7-8
CASSLSRDANTGELFF | TGTGCCAGCAGCTTGTCCAGGGATGCTAACACCGGGGAGCTGTTTTTT | . | TRBJ2-2 | few | TRBV5-5
CASSPLGRVNTEAFF | TGTGCCAGCAGCCCTCTGGGCAGGGTGAACACTGAAGCTTTCTTT | . | TRBJ1-1 | . | TRBV9
CASSHVEETQYF | TGTGCCAGCAGCCATGTAGAGGAGACCCAGTACTTC | . | TRBJ2-5 | few | TRBV6-6
CASSQGGVETQYF | TGTGCCAGCAGCCAGGGGGGTGTGGAGACCCAGTACTTC | . | TRBJ2-5 | . | TRBV5-4
CASSSTETGGTYEQYF | TGTGCCAGCTCATCAACTGAGACAGGGGGGACATACGAGCAGTACTTC | TRBD1 | TRBJ2-7 | few | TRBV18
CASSIMSTTNYGYTF | TGTGCCAGTAGTATAATGAGTACCACTAACTATGGCTACACCTTC | . | TRBJ1-2 | . | TRBV19
CASSQEERRVTGELFF | TGCGCCAGCAGCCAAGAGGAAAGGAGGGTGACCGGGGAGCTGTTTTTT | . | TRBJ2-2 | . | TRBV4-1
CASSYLDRGPGWTQYF | TGTGCCAGCAGCTATCTGGACAGGGGGCCAGGCTGGACCCAGTACTTC | TRBD1 | TRBJ2-5 | few | TRBV5-6
CASSPLAGTGDSNQPQHF | TGTGCCAGCTCACCTCTAGCCGGGACAGGGGATAGCAATCAGCCCCAGCATTTT | TRBD1 | TRBJ1-5 | . | TRBV18
CASLRRGQGNQPQHF | TGTGCCAGCCTCCGCAGGGGACAAGGCAATCAGCCCCAGCATTTT | . | TRBJ1-5 | . | TRBV19
CASSLGLGVGGYTF | TGTGCCAGCAGCTTAGGCCTGGGGGTAGGGGGCTATACCTTC | TRBD1 | TRBJ1-2 | . | TRBV13
CASSQFSGMGEKLFF | TGCGCCAGCAGTCAATTCTCAGGGATGGGAGAAAAACTGTTTTTT | . | TRBJ1-4 | . | TRBV23-1
CASSGLTGGGGELFF | TGTGCCAGCAGTGGGCTGACAGGGGGGGGCGGGGAGCTGTTTTTT | TRBD1 | TRBJ2-2 | few | TRBV6-1
CASSIFRSSGNTIYF | TGTGCCAGTAGTATTTTCCGCAGCTCTGGAAACACCATATATTTT | . | TRBJ1-3 | . | TRBV19
CASSKKGAPEAFF | TGCGCCAGCAGCAAAAAGGGGGCCCCTGAAGCTTTCTTT | TRBD1 | TRBJ1-1 | . | TRBV5-1
CASSLLGDYEQYF | TGTGCCAGCAGCTTGTTGGGCGACTACGAGCAGTACTTC | . | TRBJ2-7 | . | TRBV5-4
CASSRTGGSYEQYF | TGCGCCAGCAGTAGGACAGGTGGTTCCTACGAGCAGTACTTC | TRBD1 | TRBJ2-7 | few | TRBV10-2
CASSLGSSGVIDTQYF | TGTGCCAGCAGCTTAGGATCGAGCGGGGTTATAGATACGCAGTATTTT | TRBD2 | TRBJ2-3 | few | TRBV5-4
CASSQPGQGSYEQYF | TGCGCCAGCAGCCAGCCGGGACAGGGATCCTACGAGCAGTACTTC | TRBD1 | TRBJ2-7 | few | TRBV4-1
CASSSTLGQTNYGYTF | TGTGCCAGCAGTTCGACTCTGGGACAGACTAACTATGGCTACACCTTC | TRBD1 | TRBJ1-2 | few | TRBV6-5
CASSLQGTSGGGFF | TGCGCCAGCAGCTTGCAAGGGACTAGCGGGGGTGGGTTCTTC | TRBD2 | TRBJ2-1 | . | TRBV5-1
CASSFGWSGVTQYF | TGTGCCAGCAGCTTCGGATGGAGCGGGGTGACCCAGTACTTC | TRBD2 | TRBJ2-5 | few | TRBV7-2
CATSRDGQGQETQYF | TGTGCCACCAGCAGAGATGGCCAGGGGCAAGAGACCCAGTACTTC | . | TRBJ2-5 | few | TRBV15
CASSDSSGTYNEQFF | TGTGCCAGCAGTGACTCAAGCGGGACCTACAATGAGCAGTTCTTC | TRBD2 | TRBJ2-1 | many | TRBV6-4
CASSVRTGANEKLFF | TGTGCCAGCAGCGTACGGACAGGGGCTAATGAAAAACTGTTTTTT | TRBD1 | TRBJ1-4 | . | TRBV7-9
CASGTTEETQYF | TGTGCCAGCGGGACAACCGAAGAGACCCAGTACTTC | . | TRBJ2-5 | . | TRBV6-6
CASSGQQGASDGYTF | TGTGCCAGCAGCGGCCAACAGGGGGCATCGGATGGCTACACCTTC | TRBD1 | TRBJ1-2 | . | TRBV7-2
CASSLRGGDTEAFF | TGCGCCAGCAGCCTCAGAGGGGGGGACACTGAAGCTTTCTTT | . | TRBJ1-1 | . | TRBV5-1
CASSLKGQGNTGELFF | TGCGCCAGCAGCCTTAAGGGACAGGGGAACACCGGGGAGCTGTTTTTT | TRBD1 | TRBJ2-2 | . | TRBV5-1
CASSLSWGGYGYTF | TGTGCCAGCAGCTTATCCTGGGGGGGCTATGGCTACACCTTC | . | TRBJ1-2 | few | TRBV7-2
CASSPSGGPHEQYF | TGTGCCAGCAGCCCTTCGGGGGGGCCCCACGAGCAGTACTTC | TRBD2 | TRBJ2-7 | few | TRBV7-8